This T cell receptor (beta chain) was obtained from a study of blood T cell repertoires in COVID-19. The age range of participants was about 18 to 100 years, with residence in about 25 US areas. Each participant's cohort was designated according to participant-reported clinical history. In this sample, this clone turned up once. In germline, CDR1 is SEHNR, CDR2 FQNEAQ (reference sequence). The CDR3 spans 15 residues. The V and J ends lost 4 bases and 6 bases respectively, with 15 bases between them. TCRdb's copy holds only in-frame clones and misses some; the assay was immunoSEQ multiplex PCR. The sample comprises 300,000 to 400,000 clones, 90% to 95% of which are singletons, and less than 4% rests with the top ten.

The TCR was taken from a woman aged 25 to 39 who had been exposed to COVID-19. The chain links TRBV7-9 to TRBJ1-4, with TRBD1 as a possible D gene (5 bases). Sequenced input: PBMCs or T cells enriched from blood (not recorded which). The CDR3 sequence: CASSSRLGEDEKLFF. CDR3 bases: TGTGCCAGCAGCTCGCGATTAGGGGAGGATGAAAAACTGTTTTTT.